This TCR beta chain was sequenced for a study of blood T cell repertoires in COVID-19. Looking at the study overall: From T cells, B-cell-depleted T cells, or PBMCs came the material, which was cDNA or gDNA.

Germline V lookup: CDR1 MNHEY, CDR2 SMNVEV (reference sequence). V dropped 0 bases and J dropped 2 bases, with 11 bases sitting between them. The CDR3 totals 15 residues. This clone has more than one count but fewer than ten. The protocol was immunoSEQ multiplex PCR, while the TCRdb copy is restricted to in-frame clones and leaves out a portion. The sample contains more than 200,000 clones, about nine tenths of which appear only once. The chain joins TRBV27 to TRBJ2-7; maybe TRBD2 (6 bases). The TCR comes from a man aged 70 or older with acute or convalescent COVID-19. What was sequenced was peripheral blood. DNA of the CDR3: TGTGCCAGCAGTTTATCGGGCGGGGCCACCTACGAGCAGTACTTC. Translated: CASSLSGGATYEQYF.